A selection of T cell receptor beta chains follows, all from one sample in a study of blood T cell repertoires in COVID-19. The repertoire was sequenced with immunoSEQ multiplex PCR; TCRdb's copy has only in-frame clones and lacks some. The table has roughly 570,000 clones, about 88% seen once. The sequencing sample was made of peripheral blood. The source is a woman aged 45 to 65 with COVID-19, enrolled during active disease. The CDR3 runs from the conserved cysteine through the conserved F or W. D genes are given only for firm matches. The size of a clone is reported for some rows only, either as once, few or many, or as a class for expanded clones.

V: TRBV6-5; J: TRBJ2-1; size: NA; D: NA; CDR3: CASSYRAGQHYNEQFF; DNA: TGTGCCAGCAGTTATAGGGCGGGACAGCACTACAATGAGCAGTTCTTC
V: TRBV19; J: TRBJ2-3; size: once; D: TRBD1; CDR3: CASGTGGGRDTQYF; DNA: TGTGCCAGTGGGACAGGGGGCGGAAGAGATACGCAGTATTTT
V: TRBV9; J: TRBJ2-3; size: NA; D: NA; CDR3: CASSVGGGGWGTDTQYF; DNA: TGTGCCAGCAGCGTAGGGGGCGGGGGCTGGGGCACAGATACGCAGTATTTT
V: TRBV30; J: TRBJ1-4; size: NA; D: TRBD1; CDR3: CAWSPPLDRDEKLFF; DNA: TGTGCCTGGAGTCCACCCTTGGACAGGGATGAAAAACTGTTTTTT
V: TRBV5-1; J: TRBJ2-2; size: NA; D: NA; CDR3: CASSLGGSTGELFF; DNA: TGCGCCAGCAGCTTGGGTGGCAGCACCGGGGAGCTGTTTTTT
V: TRBV10-3; J: TRBJ1-2; size: NA; D: NA; CDR3: CAISEYGREGYGYTF; DNA: TGTGCCATCAGTGAGTATGGCAGGGAGGGCTATGGCTACACCTTC
V: TRBV11-2; J: TRBJ2-7; size: NA; D: NA; CDR3: CASSFTTDYEQYF; DNA: TGTGCCAGCAGCTTTACAACAGACTACGAGCAGTACTTC
V: TRBV7-8; J: TRBJ2-7; size: NA; D: NA; CDR3: CASSEWRYEQYF; DNA: TGTGCCAGCAGCGAGTGGAGATACGAGCAGTACTTC
V: TRBV5-1; J: TRBJ1-6; size: NA; D: NA; CDR3: CASSREPRVPSSYNSPLHF; DNA: TGCGCCAGCAGCCGAGAACCCCGGGTTCCAAGCTCCTATAATTCACCCCTCCACTTT
V: TRBV6-5; J: TRBJ2-2; size: NA; D: TRBD1; CDR3: CASKGGGTGELFF; DNA: TGTGCCAGCAAAGGGGGCGGGACCGGGGAGCTGTTTTTT
V: TRBV6-1; J: TRBJ1-5; size: NA; D: NA; CDR3: CASSEAIQWNQPQHF; DNA: TGTGCCAGCAGTGAAGCCATACAATGGAATCAGCCCCAGCATTTT
V: TRBV12-3/TRBV12-4; J: TRBJ2-1; size: NA; D: NA; CDR3: CATGVGNEQFF; DNA: TGTGCCACAGGGGTGGGGAATGAGCAGTTCTTC
V: TRBV6-5; J: TRBJ2-7; size: NA; D: TRBD1; CDR3: CASSFMGTGAYEQYF; DNA: TGTGCCAGCAGTTTTATGGGGACAGGGGCCTACGAGCAGTACTTC
V: TRBV9; J: TRBJ1-3; size: NA; D: NA; CDR3: CASSVGSQGRVGNTIYF; DNA: TGTGCCAGCAGCGTAGGGTCCCAGGGGAGGGTTGGAAACACCATATATTTT
V: TRBV19; J: TRBJ2-1; size: NA; D: NA; CDR3: CASSIVGGPYNEQFF; DNA: TGTGCCAGTAGTATAGTCGGGGGACCCTACAATGAGCAGTTCTTC
V: TRBV4-1; J: TRBJ1-6; size: NA; D: NA; CDR3: CASSQEPRGNSPLHF; DNA: TGCGCCAGCAGCCAAGAGCCCAGGGGTAATTCACCCCTCCACTTT
V: TRBV19; J: TRBJ1-6; size: NA; D: NA; CDR3: CASSGSMDNSPLHF; DNA: TGTGCCAGTAGTGGTTCTATGGATAATTCACCCCTCCACTTT
V: TRBV24-1; J: TRBJ2-1; size: NA; D: NA; CDR3: CATSDPSGTTDYNEQFF; DNA: TGTGCCACCAGTGATCCGTCCGGGACAACTGATTACAATGAGCAGTTCTTC
V: TRBV30; J: TRBJ2-3; size: NA; D: NA; CDR3: CAWIQGGTDTQYF; DNA: TGTGCCTGGATCCAGGGGGGAACAGATACGCAGTATTTT
V: TRBV15; J: TRBJ1-1; size: NA; D: NA; CDR3: CATSRDRNTEAFF; DNA: TGTGCCACCAGCAGAGACAGGAACACTGAAGCTTTCTTT
V: TRBV28; J: TRBJ1-3; size: NA; D: NA; CDR3: CASSFTRWGAGNTIYF; DNA: TGTGCCAGCAGTTTCACTAGGTGGGGGGCTGGAAACACCATATATTTT
V: TRBV2; J: TRBJ1-1; size: NA; D: NA; CDR3: CASSEAVRNMNTEAFF; DNA: TGTGCCAGCAGTGAAGCGGTAAGAAACATGAACACTGAAGCTTTCTTT
V: TRBV11-2; J: TRBJ1-2; size: NA; D: TRBD1; CDR3: CASSPSPWDRADYGYTF; DNA: TGTGCCAGCAGCCCCTCGCCTTGGGACAGGGCGGACTATGGCTACACCTTC
V: TRBV10-2; J: TRBJ1-6; size: NA; D: NA; CDR3: CAIAGSRNSPLHF; DNA: TGCGCCATAGCAGGGTCGCGAAATTCACCCCTCCACTTT
V: TRBV14; J: TRBJ2-6; size: NA; D: TRBD2; CDR3: CASSQGRRGGIFSGANVLTF; DNA: TGTGCCAGCAGCCAGGGCCGCCGGGGGGGGATATTCTCTGGGGCCAACGTCCTGACTTTC